This T cell receptor (beta chain) was observed in a study of blood T cell repertoires in COVID-19. Study-wide background: Italy, Spain and the United States were the sources of the convalescent and acute COVID-19 samples. T cells, B-cell-depleted T cells, or PBMCs supplied cDNA or gDNA.

V lost 2 bases, J lost 5 bases, and 15 bases lay in between. Germline loops: CDR1 SNHLY, CDR2 FYNNEI. The CDR3 is 15 residues long. Original methodology: The authors estimated nucleated cell counts from reference gene primer amplification. Profiled with immunoSEQ multiplex PCR; TCRdb holds only in-frame clones, not every one. D and trimming come from the DNA, and the V and J calls and clone size come from that table. The sample contains some 110,000 clones, about nine tenths of which appear only once. The source material was peripheral blood. The chain joins TRBV2 to TRBJ2-5; D may be TRBD2 (5 bases). This TCR derives from a human donor with active COVID-19. The donor label of this sample is uncertain. The CDR3 sequence: CASSENGVLGETQYF. In DNA form, the CDR3 reads TGTGCCAGCAGTGAAAACGGGGTTCTAGGGGAGACCCAGTACTTC.